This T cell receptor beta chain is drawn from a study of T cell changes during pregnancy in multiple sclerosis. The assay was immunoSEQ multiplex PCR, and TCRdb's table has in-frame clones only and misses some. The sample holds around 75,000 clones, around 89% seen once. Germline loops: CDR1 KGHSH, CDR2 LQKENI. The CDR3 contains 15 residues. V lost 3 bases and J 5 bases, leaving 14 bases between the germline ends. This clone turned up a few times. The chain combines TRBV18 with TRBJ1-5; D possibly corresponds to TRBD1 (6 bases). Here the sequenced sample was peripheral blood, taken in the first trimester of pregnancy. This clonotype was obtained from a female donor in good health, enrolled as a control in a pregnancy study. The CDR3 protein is CASSPFHRADQPQHF. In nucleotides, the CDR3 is TGTGCCAGCTCACCTTTCCACAGGGCTGATCAGCCCCAGCATTTT. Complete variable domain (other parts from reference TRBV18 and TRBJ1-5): NAGVMQNPRHLVRRRGQEARLRCSPMKGHSHVYWYRQLPEEGLKFMVYLQKENIIDESGMPKERFSAEFPKEGPSILRIQQVVRGDSAAYFCASSPFHRADQPQHFGDGTRLSIL.